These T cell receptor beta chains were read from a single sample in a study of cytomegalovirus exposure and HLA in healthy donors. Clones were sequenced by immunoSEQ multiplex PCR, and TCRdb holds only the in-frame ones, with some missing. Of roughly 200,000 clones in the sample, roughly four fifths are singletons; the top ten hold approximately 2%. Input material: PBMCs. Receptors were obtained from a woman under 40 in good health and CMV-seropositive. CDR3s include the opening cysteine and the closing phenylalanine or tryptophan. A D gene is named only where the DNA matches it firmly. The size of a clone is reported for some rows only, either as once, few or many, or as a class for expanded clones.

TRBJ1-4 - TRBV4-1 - CASSPSGGGNEKLFF TGCGCCAGCAGCCCCTCGGGCGGGGGTAATGAAAAACTGTTTTTT
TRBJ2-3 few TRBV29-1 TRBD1 CSVAGGTGGTDTQYF TGCAGCGTTGCCGGAGGGACAGGAGGCACAGATACGCAGTATTTT
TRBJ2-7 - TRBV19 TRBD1 CASSSLRDRNNLYF TGTGCCAGTAGTTCCCTCCGGGACAGGAACAATCTCTACTTC
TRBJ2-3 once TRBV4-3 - CASSPVEGTDTQYF TGCGCCAGCAGCCCCGTGGAGGGAACAGATACGCAGTATTTT
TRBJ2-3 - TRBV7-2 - CASSSFTDTQYF TGTGCCAGCAGCTCCTTCACAGATACGCAGTATTTT
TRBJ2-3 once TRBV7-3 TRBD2 CASSPRSGSTDTQYF TGTGCCAGCAGCCCGCGTAGCGGGAGCACAGATACGCAGTATTTT
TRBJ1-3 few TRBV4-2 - CASSQEWGRGARNTIYF TGTGCCAGCAGCCAAGAGTGGGGCCGGGGGGCCAGAAACACCATATATTTT
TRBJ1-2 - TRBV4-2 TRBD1 CASRGQAAAGGYTF TGTGCCAGCAGAGGACAGGCGGCTGCCGGGGGCTACACCTTC
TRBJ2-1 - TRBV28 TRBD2 CASSLGGRVGNEQFF TGTGCCAGCAGTTTAGGCGGGAGGGTGGGCAATGAGCAGTTCTTC
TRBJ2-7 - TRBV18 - CASSPPFDRAYEQYF TGTGCCAGCTCACCACCATTCGACAGAGCGTACGAGCAGTACTTC
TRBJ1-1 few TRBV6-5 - CASSAQVLNTEAFF TGTGCCAGCAGTGCGCAGGTTTTGAACACTGAAGCTTTCTTT
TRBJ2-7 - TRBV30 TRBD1 CAWSSGTGGYEQYF TGTGCCTGGAGTTCGGGGACAGGGGGCTACGAGCAGTACTTC
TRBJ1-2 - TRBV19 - CASREPLVPYGYTF TGTGCCAGTAGGGAGCCCCTAGTCCCCTATGGCTACACCTTC
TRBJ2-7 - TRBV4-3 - CASSRKGVEFDEQYF TGCGCCAGCAGTCGCAAGGGGGTGGAATTCGACGAGCAGTACTTC
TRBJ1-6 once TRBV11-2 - CASSLVAGPLHF TGTGCCAGCAGCTTAGTTGCAGGGCCCCTCCACTTT
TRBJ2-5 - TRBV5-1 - CASSLSSDQETQYF TGCGCCAGCAGCTTGAGTTCAGACCAAGAGACCCAGTACTTC
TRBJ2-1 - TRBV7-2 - CASSGYGPAIAQFF TGTGCCAGCAGCGGGTATGGGCCCGCCATTGCGCAGTTCTTC
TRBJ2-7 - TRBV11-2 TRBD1 CASSSDRGIEYF TGTGCCAGCAGCTCGGACAGGGGGATCGAGTACTTC
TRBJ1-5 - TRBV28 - CASTLAWGGNQPQHF TGTGCCAGCACCCTTGCCTGGGGGGGGAATCAGCCCCAGCATTTT
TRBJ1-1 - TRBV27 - CASRIVGVNTEAFF TGTGCCAGCAGAATCGTCGGGGTGAACACTGAAGCTTTCTTT
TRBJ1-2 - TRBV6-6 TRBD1 CASMDRGLLFSGYTF TGTGCCAGCATGGACAGGGGGCTTCTGTTCAGTGGCTACACCTTC
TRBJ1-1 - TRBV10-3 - CAISRTEGNTEAFF TGTGCCATCAGCCGGACCGAGGGGAACACTGAAGCTTTCTTT
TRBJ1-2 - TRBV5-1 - CASSLGEGAYGYTF TGCGCCAGCAGCTTGGGCGAAGGGGCATATGGCTACACCTTC
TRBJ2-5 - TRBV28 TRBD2 CASSSSGSARQETQYF TGTGCCAGCAGTTCCAGCGGGAGTGCTAGGCAAGAGACCCAGTACTTC
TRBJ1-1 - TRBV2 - CASSVEGNTEAFF TGTGCCAGCAGTGTCGAGGGAAACACTGAAGCTTTCTTT
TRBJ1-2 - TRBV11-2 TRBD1 CASSPDRGWGYTF TGTGCCAGCAGCCCCGACAGGGGTTGGGGCTACACCTTC
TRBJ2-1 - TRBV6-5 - CASSYLGGNEQFF TGTGCCAGCAGTTACTTAGGCGGCAATGAGCAGTTCTTC
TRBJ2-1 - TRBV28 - CASRGQAGKVGEQFF TGTGCCAGCAGAGGTCAGGCGGGGAAGGTTGGTGAGCAGTTCTTC
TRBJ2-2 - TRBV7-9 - CASSLVGGNTGELFF TGTGCCAGCAGCTTAGTTGGCGGAAACACCGGGGAGCTGTTTTTT
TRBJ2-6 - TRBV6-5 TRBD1 CASRYTGVGANVLTF TGTGCCAGCAGATACACAGGGGTCGGGGCCAACGTCCTGACTTTC
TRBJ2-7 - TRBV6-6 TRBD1 CASSPQGYEQYF TGTGCCAGCAGTCCACAGGGGTACGAGCAGTACTTC
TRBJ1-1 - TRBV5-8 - CASSPKPRTEAFF TGTGCCAGCAGCCCGAAACCGAGGACTGAAGCTTTCTTT
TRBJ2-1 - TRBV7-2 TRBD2 CASSSPGEGSGSSYNEQFF TGTGCCAGCAGCTCCCCCGGGGAGGGTAGCGGGAGCTCCTACAATGAGCAGTTCTTC
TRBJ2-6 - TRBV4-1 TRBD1 CASSLTGAGANVLTF TGCGCCAGCAGCCTGACAGGGGCAGGGGCCAACGTCCTGACTTTC
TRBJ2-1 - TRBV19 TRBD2 CASSIVAGGHEQFF TGTGCCAGTAGTATAGTAGCGGGGGGCCATGAGCAGTTCTTC
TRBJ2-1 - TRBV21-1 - CASSTPEEGYNEQFF TGTGCCAGCAGCACGCCTGAGGAAGGTTACAATGAGCAGTTCTTC
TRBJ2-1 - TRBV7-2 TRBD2 CASSYFVAGGHEQFF TGTGCCAGCAGCTACTTTGTAGCGGGGGGGCATGAGCAGTTCTTC
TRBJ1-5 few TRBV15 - CATSSRDAGRNQPQHF TGTGCCACCAGCTCCCGAGACGCGGGTCGTAATCAGCCCCAGCATTTT
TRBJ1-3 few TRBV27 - CASSLSWASSGNTIYF TGTGCCAGCAGTTTATCATGGGCCAGCTCTGGAAACACCATATATTTT
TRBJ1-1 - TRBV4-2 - CASSQEGMRAPEAFF TGTGCCAGCAGCCAAGAGGGAATGAGGGCCCCTGAAGCTTTCTTT
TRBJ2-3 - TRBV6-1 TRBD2 CASGAGGRTDTQYF TGTGCCAGCGGAGCGGGAGGAAGGACAGATACGCAGTATTTT
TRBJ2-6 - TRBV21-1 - CASSKGTGYSGANVLTF TGTGCCAGCAGCAAGGGGACAGGTTACTCTGGGGCCAACGTCCTGACTTTC
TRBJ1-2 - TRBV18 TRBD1 CASSPDRDRGYTF TGTGCCAGCTCACCCGACAGGGACCGGGGCTACACCTTC
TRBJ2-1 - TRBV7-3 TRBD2 CASSFVLAGLDEQFF TGTGCCAGCAGCTTCGTACTAGCGGGATTGGATGAGCAGTTCTTC
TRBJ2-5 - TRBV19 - CASRSEGGQETQYF TGTGCCAGTCGGTCCGAGGGGGGGCAAGAGACCCAGTACTTC